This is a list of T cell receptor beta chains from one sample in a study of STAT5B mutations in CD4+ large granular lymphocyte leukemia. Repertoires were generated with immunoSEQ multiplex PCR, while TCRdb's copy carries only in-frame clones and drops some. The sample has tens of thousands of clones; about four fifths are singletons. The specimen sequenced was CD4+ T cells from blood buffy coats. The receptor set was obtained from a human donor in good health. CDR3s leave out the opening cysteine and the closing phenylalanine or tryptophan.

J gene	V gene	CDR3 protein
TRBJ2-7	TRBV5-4	ASSLTGVGHKQY
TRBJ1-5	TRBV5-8	ASSPGTGDQPQH
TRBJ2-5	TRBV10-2	ASSVSLAGGYRYQETQY
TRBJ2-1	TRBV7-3	ASSWKAGGNEQF
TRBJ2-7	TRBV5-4	ASSRWDSYEQY
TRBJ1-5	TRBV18	ASSPSGDYQPQH
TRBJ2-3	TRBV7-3	ASSYRGTDTQY
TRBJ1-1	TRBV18	ASSLGHVMNTEAF
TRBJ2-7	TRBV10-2	ASSAGRQGATYEQY
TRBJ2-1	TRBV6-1	ASSDGRGAYNEQF
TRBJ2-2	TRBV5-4	ASSFGTGGPGELF
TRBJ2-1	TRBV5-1	ASSLGTLAGGYEQF
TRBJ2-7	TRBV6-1	ASNQGGSNYEQY
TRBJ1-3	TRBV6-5	ASSYGGSLGNTIY
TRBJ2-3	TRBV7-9	ASSFQGWTDTQY
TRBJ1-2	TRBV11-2	ASSPNQGTANYGYT
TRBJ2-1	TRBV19	ASSIGGLEQF
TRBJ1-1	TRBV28	ASRLTGEYTEAF
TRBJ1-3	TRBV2	ATSFGESGNTIY
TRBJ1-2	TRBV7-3	ASSLKHRGRQGAVCYT
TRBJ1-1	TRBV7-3	ASSAGRGNTEAF
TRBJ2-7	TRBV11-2	ASSLAGGLRNEQY
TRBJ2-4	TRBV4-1	ASSQGQSLKNIQY
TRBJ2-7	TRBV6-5	ASSSNRDGNYEQY
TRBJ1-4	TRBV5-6	ASSLFQTLGANEKLF